This TCR beta chain derives from a study of monozygotic twins with inflammatory bowel disease. Broader study findings: Repertoire similarity did not differ between concordant and discordant twins, perhaps due to limited power.

From its re-call of the 5' RACE reads, TCRdb lists each CDR3 protein once, without DNA. Its clone listing holds more than 300,000 distinct CDR3 sequences. The CDR3 covers 17 residues. The germline V gene encodes CDR1 LGHNA and CDR2 YSLEER. In regard to this clonotype: The antigen is undetermined.

The rearrangement joins TRBV4-3 to TRBJ2-1; TCRdb designates TRBD2, a call that cannot be tested without DNA. What was sequenced was blood. This sequence was found in a human donor with ulcerative colitis or Crohn's disease, or a healthy co-twin of an affected twin (not recorded which). The CDR3 is CASSQDLTPSLYDEQFF.